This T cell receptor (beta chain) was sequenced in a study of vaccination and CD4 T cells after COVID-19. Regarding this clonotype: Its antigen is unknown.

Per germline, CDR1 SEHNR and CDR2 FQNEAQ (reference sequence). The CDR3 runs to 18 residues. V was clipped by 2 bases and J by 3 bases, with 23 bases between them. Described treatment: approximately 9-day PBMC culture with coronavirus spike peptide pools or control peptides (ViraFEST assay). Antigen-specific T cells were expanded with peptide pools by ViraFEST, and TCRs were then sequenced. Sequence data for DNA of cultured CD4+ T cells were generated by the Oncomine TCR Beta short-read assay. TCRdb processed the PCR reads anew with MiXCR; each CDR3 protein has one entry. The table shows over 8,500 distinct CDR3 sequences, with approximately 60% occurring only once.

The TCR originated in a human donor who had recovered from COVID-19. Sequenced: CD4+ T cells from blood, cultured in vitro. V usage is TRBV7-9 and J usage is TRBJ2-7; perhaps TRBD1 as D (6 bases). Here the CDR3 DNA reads TGTGCCAGCAGCTTAATAGGCCAGGGGTCTGGGGCATACTACGAGCAGTACTTC. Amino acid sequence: CASSLIGQGSGAYYEQYF.